Sequencing of this T cell receptor beta chain was carried out in a study of T cells expressing NK-cell markers. There are 14 residues in the CDR3. After re-calling the 5' RACE reads, TCRdb lists one entry per CDR3 protein, DNA absent. The sample has under 600,000 distinct CDR3 sequences. The chain employs TRBV12-3 or TRBV12-4 and TRBJ2-1. The sequence derives from a woman in her 50s in good health. The sample taken for sequencing was blood T cells: a sorted CD56 or NKG2C T cell subset, CD4+ or CD8+ T cells, or bulk PBMC T cells (not recorded which). The CDR3 protein is CASSPRKNYNEQFF.